Presented here are 21 T cell receptor beta chains from one specimen sequenced in a study of somatic mutations in cytotoxic T cells in rheumatoid arthritis. Repertoires were generated with immunoSEQ multiplex PCR, while TCRdb's copy carries only in-frame clones and drops some. Of around 20,000 clones listed, approximately 75% are singletons. The material sequenced was CD8+ T cells sorted from blood. The receptors shown here come from an adult with rheumatoid arthritis.

This clone has only a few counts. This chain links TRBV30 with TRBJ1-2; D not resolved. The CDR3 sequence is 12 residues long. Deletions cut 1 base from V and 6 bases from J, with 9 bases between. The germline V gene has CDR1 GTSNPN and CDR2 SVGIG (reference sequence). The CDR3 DNA sequence: TGTGCCTGGAGTGCTGGCGGGGATGGCTACACCTTC. Translation gives CAWSAGGDGYTF.

The chain links TRBV27 to TRBJ2-3; no clear D gene. The CDR3 is made up of 14 amino acids. Germline CDR1 is MNHEY and CDR2 is SMNVEV (reference sequence). V lost 1 base, J lost 4 bases, and 9 bases lay in between. The CDR3 DNA reads TGTGCCAGCAGTTTATGGGGATTAGCAGATACGCAGTATTTT. Residues: CASSLWGLADTQYF.

This clone was observed a few times. This chain joins TRBV4-3 and TRBJ1-2, with D perhaps matching TRBD1 (5 bases). The ends were cut back, 0 bases at V and 7 bases at J, with 15 bases in the middle. Germline values: CDR1 LGHNA, CDR2 YSLEER. There are 15 residues in the CDR3. The CDR3 DNA is TGCGCCAGCAGCCAAGATTGGGCAGGGATAGTTGGCTACACCTTC. It specifies CASSQDWAGIVGYTF.

This chain links TRBV27 with TRBJ2-2; 9 bases line up with TRBD1. Trimming at V came to 8 bases and at J to 5 bases, leaving 6 bases not matched to a gene. This CDR3 is built from 14 residues. In germline, CDR1 is MNHEY, CDR2 SMNVEV (reference sequence). The CDR3 loop reads CASAPGTGTGELFF. Here the CDR3 DNA reads TGTGCCAGCGCCCCTGGGACAGGGACCGGGGAGCTGTTTTTT.

The chain links TRBV7-3 to TRBJ2-3, with D maybe TRBD1 (7 bases). Germline loops: CDR1 SGHTA, CDR2 FQGTGA. The CDR3 is made up of 17 amino acids. V was pared by 2 bases and J by 0 bases, with 15 bases between. CDR3 in DNA: TGTGCCAGCAGCTTATTAGGAGGGGGCCCCAGCACAGATACGCAGTATTTT. Protein product: CASSLLGGGPSTDTQYF.

This chain connects TRBV7-8 to TRBJ2-1; D ambiguous. The CDR3 is made up of 12 amino acids. From germline, CDR1 is SGHVS and CDR2 FQNEAQ. V was clipped by 5 bases and J by 8 bases, with 10 bases between them. CDR3 protein: CASSPTWDEQFF. CDR3 sequence (DNA): TGTGCCAGCAGCCCGACCTGGGATGAGCAGTTCTTC.

The genes are TRBV28 and TRBJ2-3, with a weak D call TRBD2 (6 bases). V shed 3 bases and J shed 3 bases, with 16 bases lying between them. The CDR3 runs 16 residues. Germline CDR1 is MDHEN and CDR2 is SYDVKM. The CDR3 sequence: CASSFNLAGITDTQYF. In nucleotides, the CDR3 is TGTGCCAGCAGTTTTAATCTGGCGGGAATTACAGATACGCAGTATTTT.

The rearrangement uses TRBV4-3 and TRBJ1-5; D remains unclear. CDR1 LGHNA and CDR2 YSLEER come from the germline V gene. The CDR3 is 18 residues long. V gave up 0 bases and J gave up 2 bases, with 17 bases separating them. CDR3 sequence reads: CASSQDPTYGGGNQPQHF. The CDR3 coding sequence is TGCGCCAGCAGCCAAGACCCCACATACGGCGGTGGCAATCAGCCCCAGCATTTT.

The V gene is TRBV7-9, the J gene TRBJ1-5; D is perhaps TRBD1 (5 bases). CDR3 length: 19 residues. Germline CDR1 is SEHNR and CDR2 is FQNEAQ (reference sequence). Trimming took off 8 bases at V and 5 bases at J, with 31 bases between the two ends. The CDR3 region is CASSEGNGAEGRGDQPQHF. For the CDR3, the DNA is TGTGCCAGCTCTGAGGGGAACGGGGCCGAGGGGCGCGGCGATCAGCCCCAGCATTTT.

V is TRBV7-8 and J is TRBJ1-1; D is perhaps TRBD1 (5 bases). Germline-derived CDR1 and CDR2 are SGHVS and FQNEAQ. This CDR3 contains 13 residues. The V end was cut by 4 bases, the J end by 1 base, with 7 bases between. The CDR3 sequence is CASSSGGNTEAFF. CDR3 bases: TGTGCCAGCAGCTCCGGGGGGAACACTGAAGCTTTCTTT.

The chain's CDR3 is CASSLPDTNQETQYF. CDR3 in DNA: TGTGCCAGCAGCTTACCCGACACTAACCAAGAGACCCAGTACTTC. The rearrangement uses TRBV7-9 and TRBJ2-5, with D uncertain. The CDR3 is made up of 15 amino acids. Germline CDR1 and CDR2: SEHNR and FQNEAQ (reference sequence). Trimming took 2 bases from V and 0 from J, leaving 10 bases between them.

The chain joins TRBV7-9 to TRBJ2-7; 9 nucleotides align to TRBD2. The germline gives CDR1 SEHNR, CDR2 FQNEAQ (reference sequence). J gave up 6 bases and V 5 bases, and 2 bases lay outside the gene matches. The CDR3 is made up of 12 amino acids. CDR3 coding DNA: TGTGCCAGCAGCGCGGGGGGGGCCGAGCAGTACTTC. Residues: CASSAGGAEQYF. Looking up the rest from reference TRBV7-9 and TRBJ2-7 gives the full variable domain: DTGVSQNPRHKITKRGQNVTFRCDPISEHNRLYWYRQTLGQGPEFLTYFQNEAQLEKSRLLSDRFSAERPKGSFSTLEIQRTEQGDSAMYLCASSAGGAEQYFGPGTRLTVT.

The chain carries TRBV5-1 and TRBJ2-7, with 7 bases matching TRBD1. The V segment lost 4 bases and the J segment 2 bases; nucleotides outside the gene matches: 6. This CDR3 has 14 residues. Germline V gives CDR1 SGHRS, CDR2 YFSETQ. The CDR3 sequence: CASSPIGQAYEQYF. The CDR3 DNA sequence: TGCGCCAGCAGCCCGATCGGACAGGCCTACGAGCAGTACTTC.

The chain joins TRBV30 to TRBJ1-3, with D perhaps matching TRBD1 (5 bases). CDR3 length equals 13 residues. The germline V and J ends were trimmed by 4 bases and 4 bases, with 11 bases remaining between them. Germline assignment: CDR1 GTSNPN and CDR2 SVGIG (reference sequence). CDR3 DNA sequence: TGTGCCTGGATTGGGGCCTCCGGAAACACCATATATTTT. Encoded protein: CAWIGASGNTIYF.

This chain joins TRBV7-9 and TRBJ2-1, with 8 bases identical to TRBD1. The J segment lost 3 bases and the V segment lost 4 bases, leaving 8 bases of the junction unmatched. The CDR3 totals 16 residues. The V gene's germline CDR1 is SEHNR and CDR2 FQNEAQ (reference sequence). The CDR3 DNA follows: TGTGCCAGCAGCTCCCCGTCAGGGGGCGACTACAATGAGCAGTTCTTC. Translated: CASSSPSGGDYNEQFF.

The chain employs TRBV19 and TRBJ2-7; tentative D call: TRBD2 (6 bases). From germline, CDR1 is LNHDA and CDR2 SQIVND (reference sequence). The CDR3 is 16 residues long. Trimming removed 3 bases at V and 3 bases at J, with 18 bases between. The CDR3 sequence: CASSMSSRQDYYEQYF. The CDR3 DNA follows: TGTGCCAGTAGTATGTCAAGTCGGCAGGACTACTACGAGCAGTACTTC.

The chain couples TRBV11-2 to TRBJ2-2; D might be TRBD1 or TRBD2, each matching 5 bases. The CDR3 sequence is 16 residues long. Germline values: CDR1 SGHAT, CDR2 FQNNGV. V was clipped by 0 bases and J by 2 bases, with 10 bases between them. The CDR3 region has the DNA TGTGCCAGCAGCTTAGAGGGGGTCACCAACACCGGGGAGCTGTTTTTT. This gives the protein CASSLEGVTNTGELFF.

The chain employs TRBV7-2 and TRBJ2-5; 8 bases match TRBD1. In germline, CDR1 is SGHTA, CDR2 FQGNSA. Trimming at V came to 3 bases and at J to 5 bases, leaving 8 bases not matched to a gene. The CDR3 sequence is 15 residues long. CDR3 sequence (DNA): TGTGCCAGCAGCTTGGACAGGGTGCTGGGTGAGACCCAGTACTTC. It yields the protein CASSLDRVLGETQYF.

CDR3 loop: CASSSGQELSYEQYF. In DNA form, the CDR3 reads TGTGCCAGCAGCTCGGGACAGGAGCTCTCCTACGAGCAGTACTTC. This chain connects TRBV7-9 to TRBJ2-7; TRBD1 agrees at 8 bases. The germline CDR1 and CDR2 sequences are SEHNR and FQNEAQ (reference sequence). There are 15 residues in the CDR3. Trimming removed 4 bases from V and 0 bases from J; junction bases left unmatched: 5.

As DNA, the CDR3 is TGTGCCAGCAGCTCTCGGACAGGGTTTGATGAGCAGTTCTTC. Translated: CASSSRTGFDEQFF. The chain has TRBV13 and TRBJ2-1, with 8 positions matching TRBD1. Germline CDR1 and CDR2: PRHDT and FYEKMQ (reference sequence). The CDR3 runs 14 residues. J lost 8 bases, V lost 4 bases, and 7 bases had no gene match.

The rearrangement links TRBV13 to TRBJ2-2, with 8 nucleotides matching TRBD2. Germline trimming cut 2 bases from V and 4 bases from J; bases unmatched to any gene: 12. Germline CDR1 and CDR2: PRHDT and FYEKMQ (reference sequence). This CDR3 spans 18 amino acids. The CDR3 loop is CASSLSAGGWGTTGELFF. DNA of the CDR3: TGTGCCAGCAGCTTATCCGCGGGGGGATGGGGGACCACCGGGGAGCTGTTTTTT.